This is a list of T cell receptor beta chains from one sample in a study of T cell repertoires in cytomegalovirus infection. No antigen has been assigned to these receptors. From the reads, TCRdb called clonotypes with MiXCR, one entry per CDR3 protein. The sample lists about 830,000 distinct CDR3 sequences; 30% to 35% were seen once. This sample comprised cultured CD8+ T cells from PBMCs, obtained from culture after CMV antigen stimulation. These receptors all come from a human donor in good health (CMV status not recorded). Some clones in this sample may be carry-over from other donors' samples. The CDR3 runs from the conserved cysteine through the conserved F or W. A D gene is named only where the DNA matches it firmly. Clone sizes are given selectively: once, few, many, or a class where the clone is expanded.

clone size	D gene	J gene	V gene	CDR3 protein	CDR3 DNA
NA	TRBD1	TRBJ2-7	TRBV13	CASSEGQGGREQYF	TGTGCCAGCAGCGAAGGACAGGGGGGACGCGAGCAGTACTTC
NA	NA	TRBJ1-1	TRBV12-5	CASGLGSEAFF	TGTGCTAGTGGTTTAGGGAGTGAAGCTTTCTTT
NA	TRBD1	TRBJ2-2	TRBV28	CASTLSGTGFLGGELFF	TGTGCCAGCACCCTGTCCGGGACAGGGTTTCTTGGCGGGGAGCTGTTTTTT
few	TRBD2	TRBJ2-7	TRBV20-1	CSARDRLAGPYEQYF	TGCAGTGCTAGGGACCGACTAGCGGGGCCTTACGAGCAGTACTTC
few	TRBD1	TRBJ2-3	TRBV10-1	CASSDWDRGGDTQYF	TGCGCCAGCAGTGATTGGGACAGGGGTGGAGATACGCAGTATTTT
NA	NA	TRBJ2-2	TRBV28	CASSLMGGTGELFF	TGTGCCAGCAGTTTAATGGGGGGCACCGGGGAGCTGTTTTTT
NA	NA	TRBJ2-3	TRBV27	CASSFLARSTDTQYF	TGTGCCAGCAGTTTTCTAGCGAGAAGCACAGATACGCAGTATTTT
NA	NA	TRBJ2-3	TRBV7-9	CASSPPYF	TGTGCCAGCAGCCCCCCCTATTTT
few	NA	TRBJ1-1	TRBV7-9	CASSGGVSGLGNTEAFF	TGTGCCAGCAGCGGAGGGGTTTCGGGTTTAGGGAACACTGAAGCTTTCTTT
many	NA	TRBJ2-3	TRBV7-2	CASSYGVISDTQYF	TGTGCCAGCAGCTATGGTGTGATCTCAGATACGCAGTATTTT
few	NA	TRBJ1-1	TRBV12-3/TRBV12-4	CASSSPLDTEAFF	TGTGCCAGCAGTTCTCCCTTGGACACTGAAGCTTTCTTT
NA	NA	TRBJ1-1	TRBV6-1	CASSHGSIMNTEAFF	TGTGCCAGCAGCCACGGCAGTATCATGAACACTGAAGCTTTCTTT
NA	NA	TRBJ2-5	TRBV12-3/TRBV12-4	CASSLPTSGRETQYF	TGTGCCAGCAGTTTACCAACTAGTGGGAGGGAGACCCAGTACTTC